This T cell receptor beta chain originates from a study of cytomegalovirus exposure and HLA in healthy donors. As for the study in general: A preliminary data release comprised about 85 million unique TCRs obtained from HLA-typed donors. Assignment to the Caucasian-associated ancestry cluster applied to approximately 80% of the approximately 400 genotyped donors. Study observations and caveats: In vitro work confirmed that a few CMV-associated chains recognize CMV antigens. Most of the TCR beta V segments (in an earlier analysis) were productive either about 87% or about 30% of the time.

The CDR3 is 14 residues long. Germline V gene sequence: CDR1 LNHDA, CDR2 SQIVND (reference sequence). With 2 bases removed from V and 12 bases from J, the gap between germline ends came to 19 bases. Vbeta (60) and Jbeta (13) primers were used in the PCR. Sequencing was performed with immunoSEQ multiplex PCR; in TCRdb, only in-frame clones are kept and a portion is missing. The data hold 150,000 to 200,000 clones, with more than 75% observed a single time. Regarding this clone: The antigen is not known.

Specimen: PBMCs. The sequence derives from a woman between 18 and 30 years old in good health and CMV-seronegative. The V and J genes are TRBV19 and TRBJ1-2; D is perhaps TRBD1 (6 bases). The CDR3 DNA sequence: TGTGCCAGTAGTATAACCCACGGTAAACAGGGACACACCTTC. It codes for CASSITHGKQGHTF.